This TCR beta chain was captured by sequencing in a study of blood T cells in healthy people across ages (dated by TCRdb to about 2015). Context from the whole study: In model experiments, template switching captured about one uniquely barcoded TCR beta cDNA molecule for every two T cells. Using deep sequencing normalized with unique cDNA molecular identifiers, the study measured how TCR beta repertoire diversity changes with age. Donors were grouped into four age groups: young (average roughly 17 years), middle-aged (39), aged (around 62) and long-lived (approximately 82). For two donors (one aged 18 to 29 and one aged 80 or older), the study analyzed two additional independent replicas of 1 million unique cDNA reads from the same blood draw. To avoid experimental bias, donors of different ages were spread randomly across the sequencing lanes. On the study overall, not on this receptor specifically: There was a strong correlation between observed TCR beta diversity and the percentage of naive T cells measured by flow cytometry. Compared with the aged group, the long-lived group had more naive CD4+ T cells, fewer expanded clones and increased TCR diversity, a pattern suggesting age selection. Because donor CMV infection status was unknown, age-related changes in expanded clonotypes were potentially confounded. Estimates of total diversity based on one million sequenced T cells were considered lower bounds and underestimates. Because profiling used bulk unsorted PBMCs, naive and antigen-experienced compartments could not be compared conclusively. Observed TCR beta diversity per million T cells fell roughly linearly with age, and a significant reduction was already apparent by age about 38.

The V end loses 8 bases and the J end loses 10 bases, and a stretch of 24 bases separates them. The germline V gene provides CDR1 MNHNS and CDR2 SASEGT. CDR3 length: 15 amino acids, cysteine to phenylalanine. The entry retains the CDR3 DNA only, 45 bases that are in frame from base 1. Concerning this clonotype: Its specific antigen is unknown. Base quality data are lacking; no much larger clone is found one base away.

Library preparation used 5' RACE. The data were produced on an Illumina HiSeq 2500. A second PCR of about 6 to 11 cycles was run with a J-beta primer mix and a sample-barcoded 5' primer. A unique molecular identifier was introduced onto each TCR beta cDNA molecule by a template-switch 5' adaptor carrying 12 random nucleotides. Each sample yielded at least 3 million CDR3-containing paired-end reads. First-strand cDNA was synthesized from all RNA with the Mint cDNA synthesis kit, primed by a TRBC-specific oligonucleotide. Following uracil-DNA glycosylase treatment, a first 18-cycle PCR with universal primers M1SS and BC2_uni_R was performed on all cDNA. Per the source publication's procedure: Each sample was normalized by randomly selecting 1 million high-quality reads, each carrying a distinct molecular identifier. Reads sharing molecular identifiers were discarded rather than binned into consensus sequences. MiTCR, with a Q25 quality threshold and the strictest error-elimination algorithm, was used for CDR3 identification, clonotype clustering and error correction. A nonparametric unseen species model with Euler transformation was used to estimate lower-bound total TCR beta diversity. Clones were called with MiXCR by TCRdb after fastp trimmed the public reads at Q25, and only in-frame beta chains were retained. Identical CDR3 protein sequences are pooled into one entry, listed with their most common genes and DNA. The V and J calls were not made by the authors but by TCRdb's processing. This sample has 1.4 million to 1.5 million distinct CDR3 sequences in its table, and 35% to 45% of those were observed once. Of the sample, 7.9% falls within the top ten clones.

The donors were 40 or so Caucasian individuals from Russia, aged roughly 6 to 100 years, who were systemically healthy. About 9.1 milliliters of peripheral blood were collected from each donor into EDTA-treated Vacutainer tubes. Ficoll-Paque density-gradient centrifugation was used to isolate PBMCs, with at least 6.5 million obtained per sample. Trizol reagent was used to extract total RNA from PBMCs, with at least 5.5 micrograms per sample. For every donor, an aliquot of PBMCs went through flow cytometry to measure the percentages of naive CD45RAhigh/CD27high T cells. The chain is made from TRBV6-1 and TRBJ2-1, with TRBD2 perhaps the D gene, on 7 matching bases. The sequenced sample was blood. The receptor's source is a woman younger than 30 in good health. The bases are TGTGCCAGCCTCGCCGGGGGGCTCTTCATGAACGAGCAGTTCTTC. Its protein is CASLAGGLFMNEQFF.